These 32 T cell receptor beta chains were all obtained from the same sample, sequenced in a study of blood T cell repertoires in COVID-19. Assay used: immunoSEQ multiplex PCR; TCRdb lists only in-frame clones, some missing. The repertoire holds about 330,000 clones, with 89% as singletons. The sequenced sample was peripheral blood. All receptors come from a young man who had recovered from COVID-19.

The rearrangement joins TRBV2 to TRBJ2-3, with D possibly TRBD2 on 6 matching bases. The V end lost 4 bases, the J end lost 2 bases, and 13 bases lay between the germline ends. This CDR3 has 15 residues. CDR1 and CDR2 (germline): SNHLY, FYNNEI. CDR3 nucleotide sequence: TGTGCCAGCAGTGGGGTAGCGGACCCCACAGATACGCAGTATTTT. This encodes CASSGVADPTDTQYF.

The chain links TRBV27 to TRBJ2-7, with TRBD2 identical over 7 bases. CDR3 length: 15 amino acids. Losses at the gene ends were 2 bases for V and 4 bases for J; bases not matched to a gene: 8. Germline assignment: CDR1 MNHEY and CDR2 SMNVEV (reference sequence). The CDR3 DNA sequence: TGTGCCAGCAGTTTAACGGCGGGAGAGGGGTACGAGCAGTACTTC. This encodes CASSLTAGEGYEQYF.

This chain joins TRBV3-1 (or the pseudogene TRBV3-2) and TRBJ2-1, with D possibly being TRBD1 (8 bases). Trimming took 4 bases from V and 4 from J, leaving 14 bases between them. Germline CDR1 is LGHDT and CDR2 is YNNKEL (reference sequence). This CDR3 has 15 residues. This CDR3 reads CASSPGQGGYNEQFF. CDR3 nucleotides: TGTGCCAGCAGCCCCGGACAGGGAGGGTACAATGAGCAGTTCTTC.

CDR3 residues: CASRPYRQLSYNEQFF. The DNA for the CDR3 is TGTGCCAGCAGACCCTACCGACAGCTCTCCTACAATGAGCAGTTCTTC. The chain couples TRBV7-9 to TRBJ2-1; weak D call: TRBD1 (5 bases). Germline-derived CDR1 and CDR2 are SEHNR and FQNEAQ (reference sequence). The CDR3 runs 16 residues. V was trimmed by 6 bases and J by 0 bases, leaving 15 bases between them.

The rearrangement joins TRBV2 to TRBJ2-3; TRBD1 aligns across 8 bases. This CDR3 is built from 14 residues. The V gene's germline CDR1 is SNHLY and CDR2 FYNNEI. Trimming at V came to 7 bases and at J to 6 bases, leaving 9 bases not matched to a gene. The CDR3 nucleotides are TGTGCCAGCACAGGGGGCGGTTATGTGGATACGCAGTATTTT. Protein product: CASTGGGYVDTQYF. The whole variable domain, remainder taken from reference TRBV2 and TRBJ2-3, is EPEVTQTPSHQVTQMGQEVILRCVPISNHLYFYWYRQILGQKVEFLVSFYNNEISEKSEIFDDQFSVERPDGSNFTLKIRSTKLEDSAMYFCASTGGGYVDTQYFGPGTRLTVL.

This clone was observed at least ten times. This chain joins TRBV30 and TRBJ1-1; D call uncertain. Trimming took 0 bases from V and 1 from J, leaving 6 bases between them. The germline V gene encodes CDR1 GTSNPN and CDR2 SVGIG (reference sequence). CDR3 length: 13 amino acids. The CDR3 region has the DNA TGTGCCTGGAGTGTAGAGGCGAACACTGAAGCTTTCTTT. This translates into CAWSVEANTEAFF.

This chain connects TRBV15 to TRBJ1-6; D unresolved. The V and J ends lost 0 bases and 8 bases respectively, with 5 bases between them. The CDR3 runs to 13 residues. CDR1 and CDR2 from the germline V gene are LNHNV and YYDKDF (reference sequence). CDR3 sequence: CATSRDQDSPLHF. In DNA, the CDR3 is TGTGCCACCAGCAGAGATCAGGATTCACCCCTCCACTTT.

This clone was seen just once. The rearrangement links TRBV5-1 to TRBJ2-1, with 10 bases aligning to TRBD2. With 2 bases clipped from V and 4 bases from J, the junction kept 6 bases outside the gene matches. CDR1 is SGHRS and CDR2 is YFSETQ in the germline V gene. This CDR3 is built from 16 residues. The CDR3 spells CASSLSASGGYNEQFF. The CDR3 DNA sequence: TGCGCCAGCAGCTTAAGTGCTAGCGGGGGATACAATGAGCAGTTCTTC. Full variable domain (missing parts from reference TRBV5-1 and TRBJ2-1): KAGVTQTPRYLIKTRGQQVTLSCSPISGHRSVSWYQQTPGQGLQFLFEYFSETQRNKGNFPGRFSGRQFSNSRSEMNVSTLELGDSALYLCASSLSASGGYNEQFFGPGTRLTVL.

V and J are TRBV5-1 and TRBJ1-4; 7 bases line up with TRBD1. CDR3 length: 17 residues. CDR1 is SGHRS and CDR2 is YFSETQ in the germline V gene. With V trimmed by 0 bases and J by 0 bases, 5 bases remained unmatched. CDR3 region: CASSLAGQGATNEKLFF. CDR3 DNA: TGCGCCAGCAGCTTGGCCGGGCAGGGGGCAACTAATGAAAAACTGTTTTTT.

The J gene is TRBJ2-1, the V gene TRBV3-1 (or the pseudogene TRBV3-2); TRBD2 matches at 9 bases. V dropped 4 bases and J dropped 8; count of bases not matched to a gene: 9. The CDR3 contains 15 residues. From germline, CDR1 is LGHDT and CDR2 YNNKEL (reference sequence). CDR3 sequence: CASSPDVAGGDEQFF. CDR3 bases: TGTGCCAGCAGCCCAGACGTTGCGGGAGGGGATGAGCAGTTCTTC.

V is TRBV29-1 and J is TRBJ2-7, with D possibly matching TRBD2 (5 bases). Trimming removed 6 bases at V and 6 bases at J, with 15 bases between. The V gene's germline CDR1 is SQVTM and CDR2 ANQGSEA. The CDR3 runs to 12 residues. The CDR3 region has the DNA TGCAGCGTCCTCGAGCGAGGGCCCGAGCAGTACTTC. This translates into CSVLERGPEQYF.

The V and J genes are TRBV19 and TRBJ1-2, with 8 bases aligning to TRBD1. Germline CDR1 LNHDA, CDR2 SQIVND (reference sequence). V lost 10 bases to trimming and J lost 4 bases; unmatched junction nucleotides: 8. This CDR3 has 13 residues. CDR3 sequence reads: CATNPGQVYGYTF. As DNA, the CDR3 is TGTGCCACAAATCCGGGACAGGTCTATGGCTACACCTTC.

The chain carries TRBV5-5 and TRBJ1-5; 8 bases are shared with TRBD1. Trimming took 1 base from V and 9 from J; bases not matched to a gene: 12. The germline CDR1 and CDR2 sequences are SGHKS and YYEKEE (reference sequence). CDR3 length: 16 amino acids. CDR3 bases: TGTGCCAGCAGCTTGTCTGGGACAGGCCCCGCCTGGCCCCAGCATTTT. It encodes CASSLSGTGPAWPQHF. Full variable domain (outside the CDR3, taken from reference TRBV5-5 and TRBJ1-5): DAGVTQSPTHLIKTRGQQVTLRCSPISGHKSVSWYQQVLGQGPQFIFQYYEKEERGRGNFPDRFSARQFPNYSSELNVNALLLGDSALYLCASSLSGTGPAWPQHFGDGTRLSIL.

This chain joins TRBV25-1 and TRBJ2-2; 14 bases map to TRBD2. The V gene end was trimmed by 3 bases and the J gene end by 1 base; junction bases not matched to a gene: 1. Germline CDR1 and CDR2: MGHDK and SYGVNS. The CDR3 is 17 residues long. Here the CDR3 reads CASSEGTSGGNTGELFF. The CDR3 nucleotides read TGTGCCAGCAGTGAGGGGACTAGCGGGGGGAACACCGGGGAGCTGTTTTTT.

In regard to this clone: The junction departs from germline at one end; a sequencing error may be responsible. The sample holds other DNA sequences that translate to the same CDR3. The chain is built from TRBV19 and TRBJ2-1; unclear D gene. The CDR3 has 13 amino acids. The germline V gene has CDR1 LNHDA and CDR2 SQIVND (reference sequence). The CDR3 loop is CASSITVYNEQFF. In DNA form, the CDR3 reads TGTGCCAGTAGTATTACAGTATACAATGAACAGTTCTTC.

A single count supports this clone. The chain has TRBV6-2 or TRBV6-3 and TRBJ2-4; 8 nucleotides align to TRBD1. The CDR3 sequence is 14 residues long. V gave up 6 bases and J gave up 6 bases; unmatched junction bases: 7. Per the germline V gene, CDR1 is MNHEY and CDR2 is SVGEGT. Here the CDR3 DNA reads TGTGCCAGCAGCCGCCGGGACAGGAGAAACATTCAGTACTTC. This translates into CASSRRDRRNIQYF.

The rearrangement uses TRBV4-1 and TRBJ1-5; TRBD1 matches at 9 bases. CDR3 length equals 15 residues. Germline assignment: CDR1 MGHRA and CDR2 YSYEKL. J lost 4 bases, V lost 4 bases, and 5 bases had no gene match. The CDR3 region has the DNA TGCGCCAGCAGCCTGCTACAGGGGGCGAATCAGCCCCAGCATTTT. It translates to CASSLLQGANQPQHF.

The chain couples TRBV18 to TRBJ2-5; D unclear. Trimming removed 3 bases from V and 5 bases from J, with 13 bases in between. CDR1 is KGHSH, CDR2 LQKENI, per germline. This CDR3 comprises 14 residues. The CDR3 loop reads CASSPRIGVETQYF. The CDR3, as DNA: TGTGCCAGCTCACCCCGGATTGGAGTCGAGACCCAGTACTTC.

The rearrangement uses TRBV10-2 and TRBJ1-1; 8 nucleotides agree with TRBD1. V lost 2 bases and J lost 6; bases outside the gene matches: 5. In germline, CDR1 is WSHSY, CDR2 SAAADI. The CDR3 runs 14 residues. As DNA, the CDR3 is TGCGCCAGCAGTGAGGTGAAGGGACAGGCTGAAGCTTTCTTT. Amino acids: CASSEVKGQAEAFF.

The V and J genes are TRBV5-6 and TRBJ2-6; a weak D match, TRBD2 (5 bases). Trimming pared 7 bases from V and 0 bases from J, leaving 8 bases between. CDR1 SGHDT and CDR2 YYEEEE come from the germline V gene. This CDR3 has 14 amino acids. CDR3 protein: CASGLLSGANVLTF. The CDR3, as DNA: TGTGCCAGCGGACTTCTCTCTGGGGCCAACGTCCTGACTTTC.

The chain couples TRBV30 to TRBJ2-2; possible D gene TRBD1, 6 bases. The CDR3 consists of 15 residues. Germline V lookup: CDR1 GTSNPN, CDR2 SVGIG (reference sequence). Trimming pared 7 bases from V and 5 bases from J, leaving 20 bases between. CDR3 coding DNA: TGTGCCTCTCCTGCCAGGGGAGTAAATACCGGGGAGCTGTTTTTT. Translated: CASPARGVNTGELFF.

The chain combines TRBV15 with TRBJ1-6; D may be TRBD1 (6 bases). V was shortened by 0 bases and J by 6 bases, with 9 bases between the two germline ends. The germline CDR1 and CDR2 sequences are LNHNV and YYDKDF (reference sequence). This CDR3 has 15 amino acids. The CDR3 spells CATSRDRGGNSPLHF. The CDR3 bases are TGTGCCACCAGCAGAGACAGGGGTGGTAATTCACCCCTCCACTTT. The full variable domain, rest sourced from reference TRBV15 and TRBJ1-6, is DAMVIQNPRYQVTQFGKPVTLSCSQTLNHNVMYWYQQKSSQAPKLLFHYYDKDFNNEADTPDNFQSRRPNTSFCFLDIRSPGLGDTAMYLCATSRDRGGNSPLHFGNGTRLTVT.

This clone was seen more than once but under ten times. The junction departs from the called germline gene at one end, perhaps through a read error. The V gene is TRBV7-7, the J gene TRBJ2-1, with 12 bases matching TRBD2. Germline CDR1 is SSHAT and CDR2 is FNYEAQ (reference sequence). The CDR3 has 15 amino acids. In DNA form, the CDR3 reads TGTGCTAGCAGCCCTAGCGGGGGGGCAGGAAATGAGCAGTTCTTC. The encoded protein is CASSPSGGAGNEQFF.

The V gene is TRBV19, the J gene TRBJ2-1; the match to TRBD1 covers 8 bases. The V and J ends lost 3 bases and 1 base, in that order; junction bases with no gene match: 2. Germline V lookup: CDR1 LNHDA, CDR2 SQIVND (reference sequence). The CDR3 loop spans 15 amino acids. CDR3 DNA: TGTGCCAGTAGTATGGACAGGGATTCCTACAATGAGCAGTTCTTC. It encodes CASSMDRDSYNEQFF. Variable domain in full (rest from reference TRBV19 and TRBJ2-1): DGGITQSPKYLFRKEGQNVTLSCEQNLNHDAMYWYRQDPGQGLRLIYYSQIVNDFQKGDIAEGYSVSREKKESFPLTVTSAQKNPTAFYLCASSMDRDSYNEQFFGPGTRLTVL.

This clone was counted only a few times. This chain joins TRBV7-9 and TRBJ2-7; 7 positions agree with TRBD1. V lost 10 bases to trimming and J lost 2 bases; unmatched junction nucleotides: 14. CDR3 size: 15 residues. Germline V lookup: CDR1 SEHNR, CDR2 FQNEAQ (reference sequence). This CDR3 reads CAIPQPGTAPYEQYF. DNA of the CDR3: TGTGCCATTCCACAGCCCGGGACAGCTCCCTACGAGCAGTACTTC.

The CDR3 DNA reads TGTGCCAGCAGCACGACAGGGGACCTTTTAAATGAGCAGTTCTTC. It codes for CASSTTGDLLNEQFF. The rearrangement joins TRBV13 to TRBJ2-1; 8 bases fit TRBD1. The CDR3 has 15 amino acids. V shed 5 bases, J shed 7 bases, and the junction held 10 bases outside the gene matches. Germline CDR1 and CDR2: PRHDT and FYEKMQ (reference sequence). The full variable domain, its missing parts supplied by reference TRBV13 and TRBJ2-1, is AAGVIQSPRHLIKEKRETATLKCYPIPRHDTVYWYQQGPGQDPQFLISFYEKMQSDKGSIPDRFSAQQFSDYHSELNMSSLELGDSALYFCASSTTGDLLNEQFFGPGTRLTVL.

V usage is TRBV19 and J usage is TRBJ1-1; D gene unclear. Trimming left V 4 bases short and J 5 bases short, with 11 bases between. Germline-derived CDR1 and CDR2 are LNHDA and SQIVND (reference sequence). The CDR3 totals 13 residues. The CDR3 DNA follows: TGTGCCAGTAGTAGCCGGGGTTGGACTGAAGCTTTCTTT. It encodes CASSSRGWTEAFF.

For the CDR3, the DNA is TGTGCCAGCAGCTCGCTCCGAGGAAATGAGCAGTTCTTC. Its translation: CASSSLRGNEQFF. The chain has TRBV7-9 and TRBJ2-1, with D unclear. The CDR3 totals 13 residues. V lost 4 bases to trimming and J lost 7 bases, with 11 bases between them. CDR1 SEHNR and CDR2 FQNEAQ come from the germline V gene (reference sequence).

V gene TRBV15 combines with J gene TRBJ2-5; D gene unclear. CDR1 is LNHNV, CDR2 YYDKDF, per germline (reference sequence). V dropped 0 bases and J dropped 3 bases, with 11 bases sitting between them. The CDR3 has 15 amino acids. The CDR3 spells CATSRDLGTKETQYF. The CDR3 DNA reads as TGTGCCACCAGCAGAGATCTTGGCACAAAAGAGACCCAGTACTTC.

The CDR3 loop reads CASSSGVAGRNEQFF. CDR3 coding DNA: TGTGCCAGCAGTTCAGGAGTAGCGGGGAGGAATGAGCAGTTCTTC. V is TRBV6-5 and J is TRBJ2-1, with TRBD2 matching 8 bases. The germline CDR1 and CDR2 sequences are MNHEY and SVGAGI. The CDR3 has 15 residues. Trimming took 4 bases from V and 7 from J; bases not matched to a gene: 9.

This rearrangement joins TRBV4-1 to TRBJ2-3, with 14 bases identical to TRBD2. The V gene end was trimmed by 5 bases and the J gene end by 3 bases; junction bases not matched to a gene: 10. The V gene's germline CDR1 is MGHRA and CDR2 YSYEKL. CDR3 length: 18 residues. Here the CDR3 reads CASSLRLAGGPVTDTQYF. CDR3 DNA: TGCGCCAGCAGCTTACGACTAGCGGGGGGGCCTGTGACAGATACGCAGTATTTT.

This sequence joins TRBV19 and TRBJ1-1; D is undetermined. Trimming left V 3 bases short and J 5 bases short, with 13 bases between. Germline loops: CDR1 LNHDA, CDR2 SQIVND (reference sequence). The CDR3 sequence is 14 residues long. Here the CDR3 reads CASSMVGGRTEAFF. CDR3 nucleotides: TGTGCCAGTAGTATGGTCGGAGGGAGGACTGAAGCTTTCTTT.